This entry lists 8 T cell receptor beta chains sequenced from one sample in a study of molecular identifiers for immune sequencing clone quantification. A single record per CDR3 protein comes from TCRdb applying MiXCR to the PCR reads. The sample records about half a million distinct CDR3 sequences, 20% to 25% being singletons. The specimen was naive CD8+ T cells from blood, with Jurkat cell RNA spiked in. Subset described: FACS-sorted CD8+CD4-CCR7+CD45RA+ naive T cells. These receptors originate from a human donor in good health. Some libraries in this study had Jurkat cell RNA spiked in.

The V call is TRBV5-4, the J call TRBJ2-7; 13 nucleotides agree with TRBD2. Trimming removed 2 bases from V and 6 bases from J; junction bases left unmatched: 5. CDR1 and CDR2 (germline): SGHNT, YYREEE (reference sequence). The CDR3 runs 15 residues. The CDR3 loop is CASSLGLAGAVEQYF. As DNA, the CDR3 is TGTGCCAGCAGCTTAGGACTAGCGGGGGCGGTCGAGCAGTACTTC.

To note about this clonotype: A much larger clone differs from this one at a single base, so this may be a read error. The J gene is TRBJ2-7, the V gene TRBV5-4, with 9 positions matching TRBD2. V gave up 3 bases and J gave up 1 base; unmatched junction bases: 5. CDR3 length equals 15 residues. Germline assignment: CDR1 SGHNT and CDR2 YYREEE (reference sequence). CDR3 amino acids: CASSSRTSESYEQYF. CDR3 nucleotide sequence: TGTGCCAGCAGCTCCAGGACTAGCGAGTCCTACGAGCAGTACTTC.

As for this clonotype: An end of the junction differs from the germline gene, which may be a read error. V gene TRBV4-3 combines with J gene TRBJ2-1, with unresolved D. CDR3 length: 14 amino acids. Germline lookup yields CDR1 LGHNA and CDR2 YSLEER. CDR3: CASNKLEYYNERFF. For the CDR3, the DNA is TGCGCCAGCAATAAGCTAGAGTATTACAATGAGCGGTTCTTC.

This clonotype was recorded at least ten times. The gene calls are TRBV14 and TRBJ2-3; D may be TRBD1 (5 bases). This CDR3 contains 15 residues. V gave up 1 base and J gave up 0 bases, with 8 bases separating them. CDR1 is SGHDN, CDR2 FVKESK, per germline. In nucleotides, the CDR3 is TGTGCCAGCAGCCAAGGGACAACAAGCACAGATACGCAGTATTTT. Amino acid sequence: CASSQGTTSTDTQYF.

There are a few counts of this clonotype. The chain couples TRBV6-1 to TRBJ1-5, with 7 bases matching TRBD1. The trim removed 6 bases at V and 6 bases at J, leaving 8 bases unmatched. This CDR3 region has 14 residues. Germline CDR1 reads MNHNS; CDR2 reads SASEGT. In DNA form, the CDR3 reads TGTGCCAGCAGACAGGGGTTCGGTAGTCAGCCCCAGCATTTT. Amino acids: CASRQGFGSQPQHF.

The J gene is TRBJ2-7, the V gene TRBV3-1; tentatively, D is TRBD2 (7 bases). Germline CDR1 and CDR2: LGHDT and YNNKEL (reference sequence). CDR3 size: 16 residues. Trimming left V 0 bases short and J 4 bases short, with 16 bases between. This CDR3 is CASSQDWGGGRYEQYF. DNA of the CDR3: TGTGCCAGCAGCCAAGATTGGGGGGGGGGCCGTTACGAGCAGTACTTC.

This clonotype was counted at least ten times. The chain joins TRBV24-1 to TRBJ2-2; 9 nucleotides agree with TRBD1. Germline V CDR1 and CDR2: KGHDR, SFDVKD. The CDR3 spans 14 residues. V was clipped by 1 base and J by 9 bases; unmatched bases: 2. The CDR3 sequence: CATSDLQGARELFF. For the CDR3, the DNA is TGTGCCACCAGTGATTTACAGGGGGCCCGGGAGCTGTTTTTT.

This clonotype has just a few counts. The V call is TRBV2, the J call TRBJ1-1; TRBD1 might be the D (5 bases). V was clipped by 6 bases and J by 6 bases, with 17 bases between them. The CDR3 covers 14 residues. Germline V gives CDR1 SNHLY, CDR2 FYNNEI. CDR3 amino acids: CASSPGPMVAEAFF. CDR3 in DNA: TGTGCCAGCAGCCCAGGGCCCATGGTCGCTGAAGCTTTCTTT.